Listed below are T cell receptor beta chains from one sample, sequenced in a study of blood T cell repertoires in COVID-19. TCRdb keeps only in-frame clones here, not all; method: immunoSEQ multiplex PCR. Altogether a few hundred thousand clones are present, 65% to 85% being singletons, with the ten largest covering about 10%. The sample taken for sequencing was peripheral blood. Receptors were obtained from an elderly woman with acute or convalescent COVID-19. Both conserved end residues are part of each CDR3. The D gene is left open where the match is weak. Not all rows give a size; the values are once, few, many and, for expanded clones, a class.

V: TRBV6-5
J: TRBJ2-7
D: TRBD1
size: NA
DNA: TGTGCCAGCAGTTTTTCGGGACAGGGGTCCCACGAGCAGTACTTC
CDR3: CASSFSGQGSHEQYF

V: TRBV7-2
J: TRBJ2-5
D: TRBD2
size: NA
DNA: TGTGCCAGCAGCTTAGTAGGAGCGGGGGCCGTCCAAGAGACCCAGTACTTC
CDR3: CASSLVGAGAVQETQYF

V: TRBV5-1
J: TRBJ1-1
D: NA
size: once
DNA: TGCGCCAGCAGCTCAGATGGGGCCTTTAACACTGAAGCTTTCTTT
CDR3: CASSSDGAFNTEAFF

V: TRBV7-2
J: TRBJ1-3
D: NA
size: few
DNA: TGTGCCAGCAGCTTACTCCAGGGTTTTGGAAACACCATATATTTT
CDR3: CASSLLQGFGNTIYF

V: TRBV13
J: TRBJ2-3
D: TRBD2
size: NA
DNA: TGTGCCAGCAGCTCCCCGGCTAGCGGGGTCACAGATACGCAGTATTTT
CDR3: CASSSPASGVTDTQYF

V: TRBV5-1
J: TRBJ2-1
D: TRBD2
size: NA
DNA: TGCGCCAGCAGCTACGGGACTAGCGACAATGAGCAGTTCTTC
CDR3: CASSYGTSDNEQFF

V: TRBV7-9
J: TRBJ2-1
D: TRBD1
size: NA
DNA: TGTGCCAGCAGCTCGAGACAGGGCTACAATGAGCAGTTCTTC
CDR3: CASSSRQGYNEQFF

V: TRBV5-6
J: TRBJ1-4
D: TRBD1
size: NA
DNA: TGTGCCAGCAGCTTGGCGATAGGGGGCGGTGAAAAACTGTTTTTT
CDR3: CASSLAIGGGEKLFF

V: TRBV18
J: TRBJ2-3
D: NA
size: NA
DNA: TGTGCCAGCTCACCACCGTCACTAGCCTCCGATACGCAGTATTTT
CDR3: CASSPPSLASDTQYF

V: TRBV30
J: TRBJ2-3
D: NA
size: NA
DNA: TGTGCCTGGAGTGTACTGGACTCCACAGATACGCAGTATTTT
CDR3: CAWSVLDSTDTQYF

V: TRBV2
J: TRBJ2-1
D: NA
size: NA
DNA: TGTGCCAGCAGTGAAGTTAGGGGGTCCTACAATGAGCAGTTCTTC
CDR3: CASSEVRGSYNEQFF

V: TRBV4-1
J: TRBJ1-4
D: TRBD1
size: few
DNA: TGCGCCAGCAGCCAGACCGCCGGGACAGGGGACCCAACTAATGAAAAACTGTTTTTT
CDR3: CASSQTAGTGDPTNEKLFF

V: TRBV5-1
J: TRBJ2-1
D: TRBD2
size: NA
DNA: TGCGCCAGCACCTCCGTACCGGGACTAGCAAACAATGAGCAGTTCTTC
CDR3: CASTSVPGLANNEQFF

V: TRBV6-4
J: TRBJ2-7
D: TRBD1
size: NA
DNA: TGTGCCAGCAGCCCTTCGGGACAGGGGGGATCCTACGAGCAGTACTTC
CDR3: CASSPSGQGGSYEQYF

V: TRBV4-2
J: TRBJ2-3
D: NA
size: NA
DNA: TGTGCCAGCAGCCATGACTGGTCTGGCGGGGCCCTCCCAGATACGCAGTATTTT
CDR3: CASSHDWSGGALPDTQYF

V: TRBV19
J: TRBJ2-7
D: TRBD2
size: NA
DNA: TGTGCCAGTAGATCGACTAGCGGGAGTCGGAACGAGCAGTACTTC
CDR3: CASRSTSGSRNEQYF

V: TRBV19
J: TRBJ1-1
D: TRBD1
size: NA
DNA: TGTGCCAGTAGCCGACCCCGAGGGGGCCACATGAACACTGAAGCTTTCTTT
CDR3: CASSRPRGGHMNTEAFF

V: TRBV9
J: TRBJ1-2
D: NA
size: NA
DNA: TGTGCCAGCAGCGTAGCTCAACAGGCGAACTATGGCTACACCTTC
CDR3: CASSVAQQANYGYTF

V: TRBV7-9
J: TRBJ1-1
D: NA
size: NA
DNA: TGTGCCAGCAGCGAGCAGAACACTGAAGCTTTCTTT
CDR3: CASSEQNTEAFF

V: TRBV5-1
J: TRBJ1-2
D: NA
size: NA
DNA: TGCGCCAGCAGCTCTGGACAGAACTATGGCTACACCTTC
CDR3: CASSSGQNYGYTF

V: TRBV6-1
J: TRBJ2-1
D: TRBD1
size: once
DNA: TGTGCCAGCAGTGCAGCTGGACAGGGGCCCTACAATGAGCAGTTCTTC
CDR3: CASSAAGQGPYNEQFF

V: TRBV3-1/TRBV3-2
J: TRBJ1-6
D: NA
size: NA
DNA: TGTGCCAGCAGCCAAGATCGGGGGAATTCACCCCTCCACTTT
CDR3: CASSQDRGNSPLHF

V: TRBV6-2/TRBV6-3
J: TRBJ2-2
D: NA
size: NA
DNA: TGTGCCAGCAGTTACCCCTTCCGCGGGGAGCTGTTTTTT
CDR3: CASSYPFRGELFF

V: TRBV18
J: TRBJ2-1
D: TRBD1
size: once
DNA: TGTGCCAGCTCACTCCCGGACAGGGGATTGAGCTCCTACAATGAGCAGTTCTTC
CDR3: CASSLPDRGLSSYNEQFF

V: TRBV9
J: TRBJ1-1
D: NA
size: once
DNA: TGTGCCAGCAGCGTACAAGACCGGGGTACTGAAGCTTTCTTT
CDR3: CASSVQDRGTEAFF

V: TRBV15
J: TRBJ2-7
D: NA
size: NA
DNA: TGTGCCACCAGCAGAGACCAGGGGAGCTCCTACGAGCAGTACTTC
CDR3: CATSRDQGSSYEQYF

V: TRBV5-1
J: TRBJ2-3
D: NA
size: NA
DNA: TGCGCCAGCAGCTTGGAGGGCAGGGTAGCAGATACGCAGTATTTT
CDR3: CASSLEGRVADTQYF

V: TRBV7-9
J: TRBJ2-5
D: NA
size: NA
DNA: TGTGCCAGCAGCCTAAATCAAGAGACCCAGTACTTC
CDR3: CASSLNQETQYF

V: TRBV11-3
J: TRBJ2-7
D: TRBD2
size: NA
DNA: TGTGCCAGCAGCGTTACCTATCACGGGACTAGCAACGAGCAGTACTTC
CDR3: CASSVTYHGTSNEQYF

V: TRBV10-3
J: TRBJ1-2
D: TRBD1
size: few
DNA: TGTGCCATCAGTGCGGGGACAGGGGCTTCTAACTATGGCTACACCTTC
CDR3: CAISAGTGASNYGYTF

V: TRBV15
J: TRBJ2-1
D: TRBD1
size: NA
DNA: TGTGCCACCAGCACGACAGGGCCTTCTTACAATGAGCAGTTCTTC
CDR3: CATSTTGPSYNEQFF

V: TRBV6-2/TRBV6-3
J: TRBJ2-3
D: NA
size: NA
DNA: TGTGCCAGCAGTTACGACCTAGTTCCAGATACGCAGTATTTT
CDR3: CASSYDLVPDTQYF

V: TRBV7-2
J: TRBJ1-6
D: NA
size: NA
DNA: TGTGCCAGCAGCTACGGACAGAGCTCCTATAATTCACCCCTCCACTTT
CDR3: CASSYGQSSYNSPLHF

V: TRBV3-1/TRBV3-2
J: TRBJ1-1
D: NA
size: NA
DNA: TGTGCCAGCAGCCACTCCGGGGGGTTGGCTGAAGCTTTCTTT
CDR3: CASSHSGGLAEAFF

V: TRBV5-4
J: TRBJ1-1
D: TRBD1
size: NA
DNA: TGTGCCAGCAGCACGGGACAGGTGAACACTGAAGCTTTCTTT
CDR3: CASSTGQVNTEAFF

V: TRBV18
J: TRBJ2-3
D: NA
size: NA
DNA: TGTGCCAGCTCACCAGCGGGTGGCACAGATACGCAGTATTTT
CDR3: CASSPAGGTDTQYF

V: TRBV28
J: TRBJ1-5
D: TRBD1
size: NA
DNA: TGTGCCAGCAGCTTCGCAACAGGGGGCAATCAGCCCCAGCATTTT
CDR3: CASSFATGGNQPQHF

V: TRBV4-3
J: TRBJ1-2
D: NA
size: NA
DNA: TGCGCCAGCAGCCAAGTGGGAGCCGCCCATGGCTACACCTTC
CDR3: CASSQVGAAHGYTF

V: TRBV15
J: TRBJ1-5
D: TRBD1
size: NA
DNA: TGTGCCACCAGGTGGGCGGGACAGGGGCCCAATAATCAGCCCCAGCATTTT
CDR3: CATRWAGQGPNNQPQHF

V: TRBV19
J: TRBJ1-5
D: TRBD1
size: NA
DNA: TGTGCCAGTAGTATTAACCAGGGGGCGAGCAATCAGCCCCAGCATTTT
CDR3: CASSINQGASNQPQHF

V: TRBV5-1
J: TRBJ2-5
D: NA
size: NA
DNA: TGCGCCAGCAGCTTGACTCCAGGACAAGAGACCCAGTACTTC
CDR3: CASSLTPGQETQYF

V: TRBV6-2/TRBV6-3
J: TRBJ1-2
D: NA
size: few
DNA: TGTGCCAGCAGCTCCCCGGCTGACAGTTCCTATGGCTACACCTTC
CDR3: CASSSPADSSYGYTF

V: TRBV27
J: TRBJ1-5
D: NA
size: NA
DNA: TGTGCCAGCAGTCCCGACAGTAATCAGCCCCAGCATTTT
CDR3: CASSPDSNQPQHF

V: TRBV3-1/TRBV3-2
J: TRBJ1-2
D: TRBD1
size: NA
DNA: TGTGCCAGCAGCCAGTTAGCGGGGACAGGGAGAGTCTATGGCTACACCTTC
CDR3: CASSQLAGTGRVYGYTF

V: TRBV4-2
J: TRBJ2-7
D: TRBD2
size: few
DNA: TGTGCCAGCAGCCAGGACGGGACTAGGGCCGAGCAGTACTTC
CDR3: CASSQDGTRAEQYF

V: TRBV5-1
J: TRBJ1-1
D: TRBD1
size: NA
DNA: TGCGCCAGCAGTTTGTTGACAGGGTTAAACACTGAAGCTTTCTTT
CDR3: CASSLLTGLNTEAFF

V: TRBV5-6
J: TRBJ1-1
D: NA
size: NA
DNA: TGTGCCAGCAGCTTGGTCGGTAGGCGACAGGCGGAGGTGGAAGCTTTCTTT
CDR3: CASSLVGRRQAEVEAFF

V: TRBV18
J: TRBJ2-7
D: NA
size: NA
DNA: TGTGCCAGCTCACCTCTCTTGGGACAAGAACGTGGGTACGAGCAGTACTTC
CDR3: CASSPLLGQERGYEQYF

V: TRBV10-3
J: TRBJ2-1
D: TRBD1
size: NA
DNA: TGTGCCACCGCCGATGGACAGGGTGGTACCAATGAGCAGTTCTTC
CDR3: CATADGQGGTNEQFF

V: TRBV2
J: TRBJ2-3
D: TRBD2
size: NA
DNA: TGTGCCAGCAGTCCACTAGCGGGGGGGCCAGATACGCAGTATTTT
CDR3: CASSPLAGGPDTQYF

V: TRBV30
J: TRBJ1-6
D: TRBD1
size: NA
DNA: TGTGCCTGGAGTGGGGGCCAGGGGGCGAATTCACCCCTCCACTTT
CDR3: CAWSGGQGANSPLHF

V: TRBV11-2
J: TRBJ2-3
D: NA
size: NA
DNA: TGTGCCAGCAGCTTTGAGGGAACAGATACGCAGTATTTT
CDR3: CASSFEGTDTQYF

V: TRBV4-1
J: TRBJ1-1
D: TRBD1
size: NA
DNA: TGCGCCAGCAGCCTAGTAAGAGGACAGGGACTAAGCACTGAAGCTTTCTTT
CDR3: CASSLVRGQGLSTEAFF

V: TRBV28
J: TRBJ2-7
D: NA
size: NA
DNA: TGTGCCACTCTCTCCTACGAGCAGTACTTC
CDR3: CATLSYEQYF